The 17 T cell receptor beta chains reported below all come from one sample, sequenced in a study of PD-1 blockade in classical Hodgkin lymphoma. The time point was: cycle 4 day 1 (C4D1), after more than five weeks of nivolumab. Every single patient, without exception, relapsed after autologous stem cell transplantation, and brentuximab vedotin exposure varied. Thawed PBMCs underwent magnetic negative selection to yield purified CD4+ T cells. The method was immunoSEQ multiplex PCR; TCRdb's version includes in-frame clones alone and lacks a portion of them. This table holds about 18,000 clones, roughly 80% found once. The sample consisted of CD4+ T cells from blood, taken before the fourth cycle of nivolumab. The source is a human donor with classical Hodgkin lymphoma.

The chain employs TRBV15 and TRBJ2-1; 12 nucleotides align to TRBD2. V shed 0 bases and J 6 bases; nucleotides not matched to a gene: 6. Germline-derived CDR1 and CDR2 are LNHNV and YYDKDF (reference sequence). The CDR3 runs to 17 residues. DNA for the CDR3: TGTGCCACCAGCAGAGAACTACTAGCGGGAGGACTCAATGAGCAGTTCTTC. Encoded protein: CATSRELLAGGLNEQFF.

The sample holds one count of this clone. The rearrangement links TRBV19 to TRBJ2-3; D possibly uses TRBD1 or TRBD2 (5 bases each). Germline values: CDR1 LNHDA, CDR2 SQIVND (reference sequence). V dropped 6 bases and J dropped 6 bases, with 16 bases sitting between them. The CDR3 sequence is 14 residues long. The CDR3 protein is CASRPAGTDDTQYF. Written as DNA, the CDR3 is TGTGCCAGTAGACCCGCCGGGACGGATGATACGCAGTATTTT.

This clone was detected only a few times. This chain joins TRBV19 and TRBJ1-5; D unresolved. This CDR3 spans 15 amino acids. In germline, CDR1 is LNHDA, CDR2 SQIVND (reference sequence). V was trimmed by 2 bases and J by 3 bases, leaving 11 bases between them. CDR3 sequence reads: CASSILLENNQPQHF. Written as DNA, the CDR3 is TGTGCCAGTAGTATACTTCTGGAGAACAATCAGCCCCAGCATTTT.

The J gene is TRBJ1-4, the V gene TRBV6-5, with D unclear. This CDR3 region has 13 residues. V was cut by 7 bases and J by 1 base, with 7 bases left in between. From germline, CDR1 is MNHEY and CDR2 SVGAGI. CDR3 loop: CASKRGTNEKLFF. In nucleotides, the CDR3 is TGTGCCAGCAAAAGAGGAACTAATGAAAAACTGTTTTTT.

This chain joins TRBV9 and TRBJ2-5, with D unresolved. Germline assignment: CDR1 SGDLS and CDR2 YYNGEE. The CDR3 has 12 residues. The V gene lost 4 bases and the J gene lost 6 bases, with 10 bases spanning the gap. The CDR3 region has the DNA TGTGCCAGCAGCCCTAGTGAAAAGACCCAGTACTTC. Translating it yields CASSPSEKTQYF.

This clone was seen only a few times. The V gene is TRBV30, the J gene TRBJ1-2; perhaps TRBD1 as D (5 bases). Between the trimmed V and J ends, which lost 3 bases and 6 bases, there was a span of 17 bases. Germline values: CDR1 GTSNPN, CDR2 SVGIG (reference sequence). This CDR3 is 14 amino acids long. CDR3 coding DNA: TGTGCCTGGAGCAGGGTTTACCCCCCGGATGGCTACACCTTC. It yields the protein CAWSRVYPPDGYTF.

The chain combines TRBV19 with TRBJ2-7; 10 bases are a match to TRBD1. The germline CDR1 and CDR2 sequences are LNHDA and SQIVND (reference sequence). J gave up 6 bases and V 3 bases, and 2 bases lay outside the gene matches. This CDR3 comprises 13 residues. DNA for the CDR3: TGTGCCAGTAGTATCGGGACAGGGGCCGAGCAGTACTTC. Residues: CASSIGTGAEQYF.

This clone was observed a few times. The chain is built from TRBV18 and TRBJ1-1; D is possibly TRBD1 (6 bases). Germline assignment: CDR1 KGHSH and CDR2 LQKENI. The CDR3 contains 13 residues. With 6 bases removed from V and 2 bases from J, the gap between germline ends came to 10 bases. The chain's CDR3 is CASSQTGNTEAFF. CDR3 sequence (DNA): TGTGCCAGCTCCCAGACAGGTAACACTGAAGCTTTCTTT. Complete variable domain (other parts from reference TRBV18 and TRBJ1-1): NAGVMQNPRHLVRRRGQEARLRCSPMKGHSHVYWYRQLPEEGLKFMVYLQKENIIDESGMPKERFSAEFPKEGPSILRIQQVVRGDSAAYFCASSQTGNTEAFFGQGTRLTVV.

V is TRBV6-5 and J is TRBJ1-2; D is ambiguous. CDR3 size: 15 residues. V lost 6 bases and J 4 bases, leaving 18 bases between the germline ends. Per the germline V gene, CDR1 is MNHEY and CDR2 is SVGAGI. In DNA, the CDR3 is TGTGCCAGCAGGCCCCGATTAGGGATCGGCTATGGCTACACCTTC. It codes for CASRPRLGIGYGYTF.

This chain joins TRBV5-4 and TRBJ1-1, with 7 bases lining up with TRBD1. Germline V gives CDR1 SGHNT, CDR2 YYREEE (reference sequence). V trimming: 0 bases; J trimming: 0 bases; junction bases outside the gene matches: 2. The CDR3 extends over 15 amino acids. For the CDR3, the DNA is TGTGCCAGCAGCTTGGCGACAGGGATGAACACTGAAGCTTTCTTT. This gives the protein CASSLATGMNTEAFF.

This chain uses TRBV6-4 with TRBJ1-1; weak D call: TRBD1 (6 bases). CDR1 MRHNA and CDR2 SNTAGT come from the germline V gene. The CDR3 extends over 13 amino acids. The V end was cut by 2 bases, the J end by 10 bases, with 14 bases between. CDR3 sequence reads: CASSDGQPSAAFF. In DNA, the CDR3 is TGTGCCAGCAGTGACGGACAGCCGAGTGCAGCTTTCTTT.

This rearrangement joins TRBV10-3 to TRBJ2-2, with D perhaps given as TRBD1 or TRBD2 (5 bases each). CDR1 and CDR2 from the germline V gene are ENHRY and SYGVKD. V lost 10 bases and J lost 6, with 18 bases in between. The CDR3 has 14 amino acids. The CDR3 is CATRRDGAAGELFF. The CDR3 bases are TGTGCCACCCGCCGGGACGGTGCGGCCGGGGAGCTGTTTTTT.

The chain has TRBV2 and TRBJ2-7, with 11 positions matching TRBD2. This CDR3 region has 17 residues. Per the germline V gene, CDR1 is SNHLY and CDR2 is FYNNEI. Trimming cost V 5 bases and J 3 bases; bases outside gene matches: 12. In DNA, the CDR3 is TGTGCCAGCAGTCCCCCTATAGCGGGAGGGTCCCTCTACGAGCAGTACTTC. This translates into CASSPPIAGGSLYEQYF.

CDR3 in DNA: TGCGCCAGCAGCCAAGCGGGAGCATTTTTCCAAGAGACCCAGTACTTC. As protein: CASSQAGAFFQETQYF. The rearrangement links TRBV4-1 to TRBJ2-5; TRBD2 might be the D (6 bases). V was trimmed by 1 base and J by 1 base, leaving 13 bases between them. CDR3 length: 16 amino acids. Per the germline V gene, CDR1 is MGHRA and CDR2 is YSYEKL.

The rearrangement joins TRBV6-1 to TRBJ2-5, with 7 bases fitting TRBD2. J was trimmed by 4 bases and V by 11 bases; bases with no gene match: 10. Germline CDR1 is MNHNS and CDR2 is SASEGT. CDR3 size: 13 residues. The CDR3 DNA reads as TGTGCCTGCCATCGGGAGGAGGGAGAGACCCAGTACTTC. It translates to CACHREEGETQYF.

The chain uses TRBV19 and TRBJ1-5; D possibly corresponds to TRBD1 (6 bases). V gave up 0 bases and J gave up 6 bases, with 24 bases separating them. The CDR3 covers 19 residues. Germline loops: CDR1 LNHDA, CDR2 SQIVND (reference sequence). The CDR3 DNA reads TGTGCCAGTAGTATAGAAAGTTTCGGGACACAGGGAACCCGTCAGCCCCAGCATTTT. Amino acids: CASSIESFGTQGTRQPQHF.

There are a few counts of this clone. The rearrangement links TRBV5-1 to TRBJ1-3; D uncertain. Per the germline V gene, CDR1 is SGHRS and CDR2 is YFSETQ. Trimming took off 0 bases at V and 4 bases at J, with 8 bases between the two ends. The CDR3 runs to 14 residues. CDR3 residues: CASSLEGRGNTIYF. In DNA form, the CDR3 reads TGCGCCAGCAGCTTGGAGGGTCGAGGAAACACCATATATTTT.